This T cell receptor beta chain was sequenced in a study of blood T cell repertoires in COVID-19. The CDR3 is 16 amino acids. The germline V gene encodes CDR1 SNHLY and CDR2 FYNNEI. J lost 2 bases, V lost 6 bases, and 8 bases had no gene match. Libraries were prepared by immunoSEQ multiplex PCR; TCRdb keeps only in-frame clonotypes and omits some of them. The data hold roughly 250,000 clones, with about 83% observed a single time. The sequence derives from a woman in her thirties or forties who had been exposed to COVID-19. The source material was PBMCs or T cells enriched from blood (not recorded which). The chain is built from TRBV2 and TRBJ1-3, with 9 bases that match TRBD1. CDR3 sequence reads: CASSRDRAYTGNTIYF. CDR3 in DNA: TGTGCCAGCAGCAGGGACAGGGCCTATACTGGAAACACCATATATTTT.